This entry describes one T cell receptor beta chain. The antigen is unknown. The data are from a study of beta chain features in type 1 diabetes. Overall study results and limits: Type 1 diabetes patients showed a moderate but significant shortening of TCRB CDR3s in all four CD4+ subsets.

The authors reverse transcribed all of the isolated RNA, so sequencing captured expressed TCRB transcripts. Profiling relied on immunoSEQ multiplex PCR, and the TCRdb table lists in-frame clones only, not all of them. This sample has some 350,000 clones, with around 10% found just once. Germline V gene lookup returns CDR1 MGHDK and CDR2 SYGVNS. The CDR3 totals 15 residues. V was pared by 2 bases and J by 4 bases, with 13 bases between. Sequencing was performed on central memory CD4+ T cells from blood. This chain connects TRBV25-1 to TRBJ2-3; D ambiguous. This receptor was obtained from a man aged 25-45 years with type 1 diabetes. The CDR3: CASSEAGWVADTQYF. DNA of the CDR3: TGTGCCAGCAGTGAAGCCGGGTGGGTGGCAGATACGCAGTATTTT.